These T cell receptor beta chains were read from a single sample in a study of blood T cell repertoires in COVID-19. The table came from immunoSEQ multiplex PCR; TCRdb's copy has only in-frame clones and leaves some out. Of fewer than 300,000 clones listed, approximately 90% are singletons. Sequencing was done on a sample of peripheral blood. These receptors originate from a woman aged 25-40 years with COVID-19, enrolled during active disease. Each CDR3 is given with its conserved first and last residue. Fields, in order: CDR3 protein, CDR3 DNA, clone size, V gene, D gene, J gene. The D gene is left open where the match is weak. The size entry is marked missing in some rows and otherwise reads once, few, many or a size class.

CDR3 protein: CASSLVSGGAGAAEAFF; CDR3 DNA: TGTGCCAGCAGCTTAGTATCGGGGGGCGCAGGGGCAGCTGAAGCTTTCTTT; clone size: once; V gene: TRBV7-9; D gene: .; J gene: TRBJ1-1
CDR3 protein: CASSFRAGGAAEAFF; CDR3 DNA: TGTGCCAGCAGCTTTAGAGCGGGGGGCGCCGCTGAAGCTTTCTTT; clone size: .; V gene: TRBV7-8; D gene: .; J gene: TRBJ1-1
CDR3 protein: CASKLTGGSTDTQYF; CDR3 DNA: TGTGCCAGCAAACTAACAGGGGGCAGCACAGATACGCAGTATTTT; clone size: .; V gene: TRBV5-6; D gene: TRBD1; J gene: TRBJ2-3
CDR3 protein: CASSGLGGYEQYF; CDR3 DNA: TGTGCCAGCTCCGGACTAGGAGGCTACGAGCAGTACTTC; clone size: .; V gene: TRBV19; D gene: TRBD2; J gene: TRBJ2-7
CDR3 protein: CASGYLGARNYGYTF; CDR3 DNA: TGTGCCAGCGGATATCTGGGGGCGCGAAACTATGGCTACACCTTC; clone size: .; V gene: TRBV3-1/TRBV3-2; D gene: .; J gene: TRBJ1-2
CDR3 protein: CASSQGPTSGSLSYEQYF; CDR3 DNA: TGTGCCAGCAGCCAAGGTCCAACTAGCGGGAGTCTCTCCTACGAGCAGTACTTC; clone size: .; V gene: TRBV3-1/TRBV3-2; D gene: TRBD2; J gene: TRBJ2-7
CDR3 protein: CASRAGPYSSTDTQYF; CDR3 DNA: TGTGCCAGCAGGGCTGGGCCTTACTCTAGCACAGATACGCAGTATTTT; clone size: .; V gene: TRBV7-2; D gene: .; J gene: TRBJ2-3
CDR3 protein: CASSLNPGGRPNQPQHF; CDR3 DNA: TGTGCCAGCAGTTTAAATCCAGGGGGGCGGCCAAATCAGCCCCAGCATTTT; clone size: .; V gene: TRBV28; D gene: TRBD1; J gene: TRBJ1-5
CDR3 protein: CASSYAVWSLDTDTQYF; CDR3 DNA: TGTGCCAGCAGTTACGCAGTTTGGAGCCTCGACACAGATACGCAGTATTTT; clone size: once; V gene: TRBV6-2/TRBV6-3; D gene: .; J gene: TRBJ2-3
CDR3 protein: CASSLGGTGGIRGYTF; CDR3 DNA: TGTGCCAGCAGCTTAGGAGGGACAGGGGGGATAAGAGGCTACACCTTC; clone size: .; V gene: TRBV7-2; D gene: TRBD1; J gene: TRBJ1-2
CDR3 protein: CASSVRTSRYNEQFF; CDR3 DNA: TGTGCCAGCAGCGTGCGGACTAGCAGATACAATGAGCAGTTCTTC; clone size: .; V gene: TRBV14; D gene: TRBD2; J gene: TRBJ2-1
CDR3 protein: CASSGGAGPLLGAAKNIQYF; CDR3 DNA: TGTGCCAGTAGCGGGGGGGCGGGACCCCTATTAGGGGCGGCCAAAAACATTCAGTACTTC; clone size: .; V gene: TRBV19; D gene: TRBD2; J gene: TRBJ2-4
CDR3 protein: CASSQDASGTGLSGYTF; CDR3 DNA: TGTGCCAGCAGCCAAGATGCAAGCGGGACAGGCTTGTCTGGCTACACCTTC; clone size: .; V gene: TRBV14; D gene: TRBD1; J gene: TRBJ1-2
CDR3 protein: CAWSPVGQGSYEQYF; CDR3 DNA: TGTGCCTGGAGTCCCGTGGGACAGGGTTCCTACGAGCAGTACTTC; clone size: .; V gene: TRBV30; D gene: TRBD1; J gene: TRBJ2-7
CDR3 protein: CASSTGWTGGYTF; CDR3 DNA: TGTGCCAGCAGTACGGGATGGACGGGCGGCTACACCTTC; clone size: once; V gene: TRBV2; D gene: .; J gene: TRBJ1-2
CDR3 protein: CSASPGESNQPQHF; CDR3 DNA: TGCAGTGCTAGTCCAGGGGAAAGTAATCAGCCCCAGCATTTT; clone size: .; V gene: TRBV20-1; D gene: .; J gene: TRBJ1-5
CDR3 protein: CAWAYRGSQETQYF; CDR3 DNA: TGTGCCTGGGCCTACAGGGGCAGCCAAGAGACCCAGTACTTC; clone size: .; V gene: TRBV30; D gene: TRBD1; J gene: TRBJ2-5
CDR3 protein: CASSLSRESYNEQFF; CDR3 DNA: TGCGCCAGCAGTCTGAGCAGGGAATCCTACAATGAGCAGTTCTTC; clone size: .; V gene: TRBV5-1; D gene: .; J gene: TRBJ2-1
CDR3 protein: CASSELLAGGEQFF; CDR3 DNA: TGTGCCAGCAGCGAATTACTAGCGGGTGGTGAGCAGTTCTTC; clone size: .; V gene: TRBV7-3; D gene: TRBD2; J gene: TRBJ2-1
CDR3 protein: CASSAQRGPYNEQFF; CDR3 DNA: TGTGCCAGTAGTGCCCAGCGGGGGCCTTACAATGAGCAGTTCTTC; clone size: .; V gene: TRBV19; D gene: TRBD2; J gene: TRBJ2-1
CDR3 protein: CASSLGQAGQPQHF; CDR3 DNA: TGTGCCAGCAGTCTGGGACAGGCGGGCCAGCCCCAGCATTTT; clone size: .; V gene: TRBV28; D gene: TRBD1; J gene: TRBJ1-5